The 14 T cell receptor beta chains reported below all come from one sample, sequenced in a study of T cell clonality in common variable immunodeficiency (dated by TCRdb to the mid-2010s). Library construction relied on the immunoSEQ multiplex PCR assay. What TCRdb holds here is the immuneACCESS table cut down to in-frame rearrangements. Part of the clones is not present; checked against another copy, under half of the missing clones reflect an unresolved V gene, and the others are unexplained. This sample includes 40,000 to 65,000 clones, and none of them was observed just once. Clones ranked in the top ten supply about 1.8% of the sample. The sample consisted of peripheral blood mononuclear cells. The receptor source for this set is a person aged 18 to 75 in good health.

This clone was found many times. The observed sequence ends 3 residues before the CDR3 terminus, with the missing tail filled in from the germline J gene. The chain is built from TRBV10-3 and TRBJ2-2, with D perhaps matching TRBD1 (5 bases). CDR3 length equals 13 residues. Germline V gives CDR1 ENHRY, CDR2 SYGVKD. CDR3 sequence reads: CAISNPQGSPLFF. CDR3 DNA (partial): TGTGCCATCAGTAACCCCCAGGGTTCACCG.

In its sample, this clone was seen many times. Coverage ceases 3 residues before the CDR3 finishes, and the germline J gene fills in the end. V gene TRBV7-9 combines with J gene TRBJ2-5; TRBD2 aligns across 7 bases. The trim removed 7 bases at V and 2 bases at J, leaving 7 bases unmatched. Per germline, CDR1 SEHNR and CDR2 FQNEAQ (reference sequence). CDR3 length: 14 residues. The sequenced CDR3 bases are TGTGCCAGCAAGGCTAGCGGCCTACAAGAGACC. It encodes CASKASGLQET. The entire CDR3 protein is CASKASGLQETQYF.

About this clone: The sequence runs out 3 residues before the end of the CDR3; the remainder is reconstructed from the germline J gene. The rearrangement links TRBV10-2 to TRBJ1-3; possibly TRBD1 for D (6 bases). The V gene's germline CDR1 is WSHSY and CDR2 SAAADI. Trimming removed 8 bases from V and 0 bases from J, with 8 bases in between. CDR3 length: 13 amino acids. This CDR3 reads CASGTPSGNTIYF. Partial CDR3 DNA: TGCGCCAGCGGGACACCCTCTGGAAACACC.

This clone came up many times. The observed sequence ends 3 residues before the CDR3 terminus, with the missing tail filled in from the germline J gene. The chain is built from TRBV5-1 and TRBJ2-4; tentative D call: TRBD1 (6 bases). The V gene lost 2 bases and the J gene lost 1 base, with 13 bases spanning the gap. CDR3 length equals 16 residues. Germline loops: CDR1 SGHRS, CDR2 YFSETQ. CDR3 loop: CASSFLQGVAKNIQYF. The covered CDR3 bases are TGCGCCAGCAGCTTTCTACAGGGAGTGGCCAAAAACATT.

This clone was picked up many times. The read ends 3 residues before the CDR3 terminus; that terminus is restored from the germline J gene. The rearrangement links TRBV20-1 to TRBJ1-1, with 8 bases matching TRBD1. CDR3 length equals 13 residues. V lost 3 bases, J lost 1 base, and 1 base stayed unmatched. From germline, CDR1 is DFQATT and CDR2 SNEGSKA (reference sequence). The CDR3 bases that were read are TGCAGTGCTAGCGACAGGGGGAACACTGAA. This codes for CSASDRGNTE. The CDR3 as a whole reads CSASDRGNTEAFF.

This clone was found a few times. The observed sequence ends 3 residues before the CDR3 terminus, with the missing tail filled in from the germline J gene. The chain combines TRBV2 with TRBJ1-6; the D gene is possibly TRBD1 (5 bases). V lost 11 bases, J lost 5 bases, and 13 bases lay in between. This CDR3 is 13 amino acids long. Germline V gene sequence: CDR1 SNHLY, CDR2 FYNNEI. CDR3 sequence: CADARGDNSPLHF. Incomplete CDR3 DNA: TGTGCCGATGCCCGGGGGGATAATTCACCC.

In its sample, this clone was seen many times. The CDR3 bases that were read are TGTGCCAGCAGCTCTAACAGGGGGGCAACCGGGGAG. This gives the protein CASSSNRGATGE. The entire CDR3 reads CASSSNRGATGELFF. The chain employs TRBV11-2 and TRBJ2-2; 8 bases match TRBD1. The DNA ends 3 residues before the CDR3 does, and the rest of the CDR3 is filled in from the germline J gene. Germline lookup yields CDR1 SGHAT and CDR2 FQNNGV. With V trimmed by 4 bases and J by 5 bases, 6 bases remained unmatched. CDR3 size: 15 residues.

This clone was observed a few times. The read is 3 residues too short to cover the CDR3 end, so that end is filled in from the germline J gene. V is TRBV7-6 and J is TRBJ2-2; 9 bases are shared with TRBD1. Per the germline V gene, CDR1 is SGHVS and CDR2 is FNYEAQ. The CDR3 is 15 amino acids. CDR3 amino acids: CASSPGTGHNEKLFF. Partial CDR3 DNA: TGTGCCAGCAGCCCAGGGACAGGGCATAATGAAAAG.

This clone was counted at least ten times. The CDR3 is cut off 3 residues early in the read; its end comes from the germline J gene. J is TRBJ1-2 and V is TRBV2; D perhaps matches TRBD1 (5 bases). This CDR3 contains 14 residues. Germline V lookup: CDR1 SNHLY, CDR2 FYNNEI. V lost 7 bases and J 4 bases, leaving 16 bases between the germline ends. This CDR3 reads CASTGGRTSYGYTF. The sequenced part of the CDR3 DNA is TGTGCCAGCACGGGTGGGCGGACATCCTATGGC.

This clone was recorded at least ten times. With the read ending 3 residues before the CDR3 end, the germline J gene is used to fill in that end. V gene TRBV10-1 combines with J gene TRBJ2-1; TRBD1 aligns across 10 bases. Germline V lookup: CDR1 WNHNN, CDR2 SYGVQD (reference sequence). The CDR3 sequence is 15 residues long. V was pared by 2 bases and J by 7 bases, with 5 bases of the junction left unmatched. The DNA read from the CDR3 is TGCGCCAGCAGTGAGGGACAGGGGGTCAAGAATGAG. This codes for CASSEGQGVKNE. The complete CDR3 protein is CASSEGQGVKNEQFF.

This clone has ten or more counts. The read ends 3 residues before the CDR3 terminus; that terminus is restored from the germline J gene. The V and J genes are TRBV7-6 and TRBJ1-5; D is possibly TRBD1 (6 bases). Per germline, CDR1 SGHVS and CDR2 FNYEAQ. CDR3 length: 13 residues. With 4 bases removed from V and 4 bases from J, the gap between germline ends came to 8 bases. CDR3 region: CASSSQGNQPQHF. Partial CDR3 DNA: TGTGCCAGCAGCTCGCAGGGGAATCAGCCC.

This clone was detected ten times or more. The read ends 3 residues early relative to the CDR3; the germline J gene fills the gap. The V call is TRBV6-1, the J call TRBJ2-7; 7 nucleotides match TRBD1. V lost 0 bases and J lost 3; bases outside the gene matches: 5. The CDR3 runs 15 residues. In germline, CDR1 is MNHNS, CDR2 SASEGT. CDR3 bases read: TGTGCCAGCAGTGAAGCGGGGGCAGGGGGCTACGAG. Its translation is CASSEAGAGGYE. In full, the CDR3 reads CASSEAGAGGYEQYF.

There are many counts of this clone. The CDR3 loop is CATSRGQGDNEQFF. The CDR3 bases that were read are TGTGCCACCAGCAGAGGGCAGGGAGACAATGAG. This chain joins TRBV15 and TRBJ2-1, with D possibly called TRBD1 or TRBD2 (5 bases each). The CDR3 extends 3 residues past the end of the read, so its final part is completed from the germline J gene. This CDR3 has 14 amino acids. Trimming shortened V by 1 base and J by 5 bases, and 9 bases separated the two germline ends. CDR1 LNHNV and CDR2 YYDKDF come from the germline V gene (reference sequence).

This clone showed up just a few times. The read comes to an end 3 residues before the CDR3 does, leaving the germline J gene to fill in the end. V usage is TRBV18 and J usage is TRBJ1-2; a weak D match, TRBD1 (5 bases). The CDR3 length is 15 residues. Per germline, CDR1 KGHSH and CDR2 LQKENI. The CDR3 here is CASSPPGGRDDDYTF. The sequenced CDR3 bases are TGTGCCAGCTCGCCCCCCGGGGGAAGGGACGATGAC.